This entry concerns a single T cell receptor (beta chain). Its antigen is unidentified. This specimen comes from a study of cytomegalovirus exposure and HLA in healthy donors. Study-wide results and caveats: In a later analysis, most CMV-associated TCR beta chains appeared HLA-restricted.

Nominally healthy donors provided the samples, though records likely missed some immune exposures. The PCR ran on 60 Vbeta and 13 Jbeta primers. The repertoire was sequenced with immunoSEQ multiplex PCR; TCRdb's copy has only in-frame clones and lacks some. The sample lists 140,000 to 150,000 clones, roughly 71% occurring once. Per germline, CDR1 MDHEN and CDR2 SYDVKM. This CDR3 has 15 amino acids. V trimming: 8 bases; J trimming: 5 bases; junction bases outside the gene matches: 13. The sequence was collected from a man aged 25-45 years in good health and CMV-seronegative. The chain carries TRBV28 and TRBJ2-5, with 8 bases lining up with TRBD2. The sample comprised PBMCs. CDR3 nucleotides: TGTGCCAGCGCAATAATCGGGGGGGCCGGGGAGACCCAGTACTTC. Its protein product is CASAIIGGAGETQYF.